The 28 T cell receptor beta chains reported below all come from one sample, sequenced in a study of T-cell memory formation after mild COVID-19. TCRdb recomputed calls from the 5' RACE reads with MiXCR, one row per CDR3 protein. The data show some 120,000 distinct CDR3 sequences, approximately 5.9% seen once. Sequences were obtained from PBMCs or a T cell subset sorted from them (not recorded which). These receptors came from an adult woman who had mild COVID-19 (a few samples of this study predate the infection). Cell type and time point are not known.

This sequence joins TRBV6-6 and TRBJ1-2; possible D gene TRBD1, 6 bases. The CDR3 sequence is 15 residues long. V was trimmed by 0 bases and J by 6 bases, leaving 14 bases between them. Germline CDR1 and CDR2: MNHNY and SVGAGI (reference sequence). The CDR3 region is CASSYSGPGADGYTF. The CDR3 DNA is TGTGCCAGCAGTTACTCCGGGCCAGGGGCGGATGGCTACACCTTC.

In this sample, this clonotype turned up a few times. The rearrangement uses TRBV20-1 and TRBJ1-3, with TRBD1 identical over 8 bases. Germline-derived CDR1 and CDR2 are DFQATT and SNEGSKA (reference sequence). This CDR3 contains 14 residues. Trimming took 3 bases from V and 4 from J; bases not matched to a gene: 5. CDR3 loop: CSASTDRGGNTIYF. DNA for the CDR3: TGCAGTGCTAGCACCGACAGGGGAGGAAACACCATATATTTT.

This clonotype has ten or more counts. This chain's CDR3 is CASSQDRGAGANVLTF. The DNA of the CDR3 is TGCGCCAGCAGCCAAGATCGGGGGGCTGGGGCCAACGTCCTGACTTTC. The rearrangement uses TRBV4-1 and TRBJ2-6; 7 positions match TRBD2. Germline V lookup: CDR1 MGHRA, CDR2 YSYEKL. The ends lost 0 bases at V and 2 bases at J; junction bases unmatched: 1. The CDR3 spans 16 residues.

This clonotype turned up a few times. The chain has TRBV12-3 or TRBV12-4 and TRBJ1-3; 7 positions match TRBD1. The CDR3 spans 15 residues. With V trimmed by 5 bases and J by 2 bases, 6 bases remained unmatched. CDR3 nucleotide sequence: TGTGCCAGCAGTCCCATAGGGACAGCTGGAAACACCATATATTTT. It is translated as CASSPIGTAGNTIYF.

At least ten counts were recorded for this clonotype. The chain has TRBV7-2 and TRBJ1-2; TRBD1 matches 7 bases. This CDR3 is built from 14 residues. V lost 3 bases, J lost 5 bases, and 6 bases stayed unmatched. Germline V CDR1 and CDR2: SGHTA, FQGNSA. CDR3 in amino acids: CASSLDRSRYGYTF. CDR3 DNA sequence: TGTGCCAGCAGCTTGGACAGGTCCCGATATGGCTACACCTTC.

This clonotype was counted only a few times. The V call is TRBV5-5, the J call TRBJ1-2; D unresolved. The CDR3 has 14 residues. V shed 4 bases and J shed 0 bases, with 10 bases lying between them. Germline-derived CDR1 and CDR2 are SGHKS and YYEKEE (reference sequence). CDR3 nucleotide sequence: TGTGCCAGCAGCCCCCATCAGGCTAACTATGGCTACACCTTC. Its translation: CASSPHQANYGYTF.

This clonotype was observed a handful of times. The chain carries TRBV27 and TRBJ2-5; no reliable D call. Between the trimmed V and J ends, which lost 3 bases and 5 bases, there was a span of 13 bases. Germline assignment: CDR1 MNHEY and CDR2 SMNVEV (reference sequence). The CDR3 sequence is 14 residues long. The CDR3 spells CASSFQGMRETQYF. For the CDR3, the DNA is TGTGCCAGCAGTTTCCAAGGGATGCGGGAGACCCAGTACTTC.

The rearrangement links TRBV7-9 to TRBJ1-1; D gene ambiguous. V dropped 0 bases and J dropped 6 bases, with 11 bases sitting between them. Per the germline V gene, CDR1 is SEHNR and CDR2 is FQNEAQ (reference sequence). The length of the CDR3 is 14 residues. For the CDR3, the DNA is TGTGCCAGCAGCTTAGCATGGATCCCTCCTGAAGCTTTCTTT. Protein product: CASSLAWIPPEAFF.

This clonotype was picked up many times. V usage is TRBV12-3 or TRBV12-4 and J usage is TRBJ2-7; no reliable D call. This CDR3 spans 11 amino acids. V lost 4 bases to trimming and J lost 6 bases, with 7 bases between them. CDR3 region: CASSSVGEQYF. In DNA, the CDR3 is TGTGCCAGCAGTTCGGTGGGCGAGCAGTACTTC.

In its sample, this clonotype was seen many times. The CDR3 region is CASSPGREGLFAYEQYF. In DNA, the CDR3 is TGCGCCAGCAGCCCAGGACGGGAGGGACTCTTCGCCTACGAGCAGTACTTC. The rearrangement uses TRBV5-1 and TRBJ2-7; 8 nucleotides match TRBD2. Germline V gene data show CDR1 as SGHRS and CDR2 as YFSETQ. V gave up 4 bases and J gave up 2 bases; unmatched junction bases: 14. The CDR3 extends over 17 amino acids. The full variable domain, in which reference TRBV5-1 and TRBJ2-7 provide the parts outside the CDR3, is KAGVTQTPRYLIKTRGQQVTLSCSPISGHRSVSWYQQTPGQGLQFLFEYFSETQRNKGNFPGRFSGRQFSNSRSEMNVSTLELGDSALYLCASSPGREGLFAYEQYFGPGTRLTVT.

The chain employs TRBV29-1 and TRBJ1-2, with no clear D. The germline V gene has CDR1 SQVTM and CDR2 ANQGSEA. The CDR3 contains 11 residues. V lost 7 bases and J 2 bases, leaving 8 bases between the germline ends. The CDR3 bases are TGCAGCGGCAGCACGAACTATGGCTACACCTTC. Translating gives CSGSTNYGYTF.

This clonotype was recorded a few times. The rearrangement uses TRBV10-3 and TRBJ1-5; 7 bases line up with TRBD1. This CDR3 has 15 amino acids. Germline trimming cut 2 bases from V and 3 bases from J; bases unmatched to any gene: 4. Germline-derived CDR1 and CDR2 are ENHRY and SYGVKD. The CDR3, as DNA: TGTGCCATCAGTGAGCCGACAGGGTTCAATCAGCCCCAGCATTTT. Amino acid sequence: CAISEPTGFNQPQHF.

This clonotype has ten or more counts. CDR3 in amino acids: CASSLSGRAGTGELFF. As DNA, the CDR3 is TGTGCCAGCAGCCTTAGCGGGAGGGCGGGCACCGGGGAGCTGTTTTTT. The chain has TRBV7-2 and TRBJ2-2; 11 bases are a match to TRBD2. This CDR3 contains 16 residues. The V gene end was trimmed by 5 bases and the J gene end by 4 bases; junction bases not matched to a gene: 6. Germline V gene lookup returns CDR1 SGHTA and CDR2 FQGNSA.

The chain employs TRBV5-1 and TRBJ1-5, with unresolved D. Germline V gives CDR1 SGHRS, CDR2 YFSETQ. Trimming shortened V by 2 bases and J by 0 bases, and 12 bases separated the two germline ends. The CDR3 totals 16 residues. CDR3 sequence reads: CASSLSNKNSNQPQHF. The CDR3 DNA follows: TGCGCCAGCAGCTTAAGTAACAAGAATAGCAATCAGCCCCAGCATTTT.

Many counts were recorded for this clonotype. The chain has TRBV5-1 and TRBJ1-1, with D maybe TRBD1 (5 bases). CDR3 length equals 16 residues. V was cut by 4 bases and J by 1 base, with 17 bases left in between. Germline loops: CDR1 SGHRS, CDR2 YFSETQ. The CDR3, as DNA: TGCGCCAGCAGCCTAACACCGGGACCTGAGAACACTGAAGCTTTCTTT. It specifies CASSLTPGPENTEAFF.

The rearrangement joins TRBV11-1 to TRBJ2-1; D call uncertain. CDR3 length: 14 residues. Germline values: CDR1 SGHAT, CDR2 FQDESV (reference sequence). Trimming left V 5 bases short and J 2 bases short, with 10 bases between. This CDR3 is CASSLPGPYNEQFF. CDR3 DNA: TGTGCCAGCAGCCTCCCCGGACCCTACAATGAGCAGTTCTTC.

This clonotype occurred many times. The rearrangement links TRBV7-2 to TRBJ2-1; possibly TRBD2 for D (6 bases). Trimming took off 1 base at V and 6 bases at J, with 19 bases between the two ends. From germline, CDR1 is SGHTA and CDR2 FQGNSA. This CDR3 spans 17 amino acids. The CDR3 sequence is CASSLGTVGRVGNEQFF. Written as DNA, the CDR3 is TGTGCCAGCAGCTTAGGAACGGTCGGGAGAGTGGGCAATGAGCAGTTCTTC. Complete variable domain (other parts from reference TRBV7-2 and TRBJ2-1): GAGVSQSPSNKVTEKGKDVELRCDPISGHTALYWYRQSLGQGLEFLIYFQGNSAPDKSGLPSDRFSAERTGGSVSTLTIQRTQQEDSAVYLCASSLGTVGRVGNEQFFGPGTRLTVL.

The sample holds a few counts of this clonotype. The chain combines TRBV7-9 with TRBJ1-5, with D maybe TRBD1 (6 bases). Germline CDR1 is SEHNR and CDR2 is FQNEAQ (reference sequence). This CDR3 region has 16 residues. Trimming pared 1 base from V and 3 bases from J, leaving 13 bases between. The CDR3 is CASSLGGALPNQPQHF. CDR3 sequence (DNA): TGTGCCAGCAGCTTAGGGGGGGCGCTCCCCAATCAGCCCCAGCATTTT.

This clonotype was seen ten or more times. The CDR3 region is CATSRRGQGTGETQYF. The DNA for the CDR3 is TGTGCCACCAGCAGGAGGGGTCAGGGTACCGGAGAGACCCAGTACTTC. The chain couples TRBV15 to TRBJ2-5, with D possibly being TRBD1 or TRBD2 (5 bases each). The CDR3 spans 16 residues. From germline, CDR1 is LNHNV and CDR2 YYDKDF (reference sequence). Between the trimmed V and J ends, which lost 3 bases and 4 bases, there was a span of 18 bases.

This clonotype has ten or more counts. The chain uses TRBV20-1 and TRBJ1-2; 9 bases are a match to TRBD1. J lost 4 bases, V lost 3 bases, and 6 bases had no gene match. This CDR3 spans 14 amino acids. Per the germline V gene, CDR1 is DFQATT and CDR2 is SNEGSKA (reference sequence). CDR3 in amino acids: CSASRTGDSYGYTF. The CDR3 DNA reads as TGCAGTGCTAGTCGGACAGGGGATTCCTATGGCTACACCTTC.

This chain connects TRBV5-1 to TRBJ1-2; D gene uncertain. Germline values: CDR1 SGHRS, CDR2 YFSETQ. This CDR3 is 13 amino acids long. V shed 0 bases and J shed 5 bases, with 8 bases lying between them. CDR3 in amino acids: CASSLVGDYGYTF. Here the CDR3 DNA reads TGCGCCAGCAGCTTGGTTGGGGATTATGGCTACACCTTC.

The chain recombines TRBV4-1 with TRBJ2-3, with D uncertain. Germline CDR1 MGHRA, CDR2 YSYEKL. The CDR3 totals 14 residues. With 1 base removed from V and 4 bases from J, the gap between germline ends came to 9 bases. The CDR3 DNA reads as TGCGCCAGCAGCCAAGTAGGGCTGGCAGATACGCAGTATTTT. Protein product: CASSQVGLADTQYF.

The chain uses TRBV5-1 and TRBJ2-7; TRBD1 matches at 12 bases. J was trimmed by 9 bases and V by 4 bases; bases with no gene match: 14. The CDR3 covers 16 residues. Germline CDR1 reads SGHRS; CDR2 reads YFSETQ. The CDR3 nucleotides read TGCGCCAGCAGCCCGGGGGACAGGGGGCTGGGTAATGGGCAGTACTTC. It translates to CASSPGDRGLGNGQYF.

The chain's CDR3 is CASSLVGGSNTEAFF. The CDR3 region has the DNA TGTGCCAGCAGCTTAGTGGGCGGGTCGAACACTGAAGCTTTCTTT. The genes are TRBV7-2 and TRBJ1-1, with no clear D. Germline CDR1 is SGHTA and CDR2 is FQGNSA. The V end lost 1 base, the J end lost 1 base, and 10 bases lay between the germline ends. CDR3 length: 15 amino acids.

This clonotype showed up just a few times. This rearrangement joins TRBV7-8 to TRBJ2-3; TRBD2 aligns across 8 bases. The CDR3 is made up of 16 amino acids. V gave up 4 bases and J gave up 2 bases; unmatched junction bases: 8. In germline, CDR1 is SGHVS, CDR2 FQNEAQ. The CDR3 DNA reads TGTGCCAGCAGCTCCCTCAATAGCGGGAACACAGATACGCAGTATTTT. As protein: CASSSLNSGNTDTQYF.

This clonotype was detected many times. In DNA form, the CDR3 reads TGTGCCAGCAGCGTAGCAGCTAGCGGGGGAGGTTTAGATACGCAGTATTTT. It encodes CASSVAASGGGLDTQYF. The chain employs TRBV9 and TRBJ2-3; TRBD2 matches 10 bases. Germline-derived CDR1 and CDR2 are SGDLS and YYNGEE. The CDR3 extends over 17 amino acids. V lost 0 bases to trimming and J lost 5 bases; unmatched junction nucleotides: 9.

The sample holds many counts of this clonotype. This chain connects TRBV20-1 to TRBJ1-2; tentatively, D is TRBD1 (5 bases). Trimming took off 2 bases at V and 4 bases at J, with 20 bases between the two ends. Germline CDR1 is DFQATT and CDR2 is SNEGSKA (reference sequence). This CDR3 spans 16 amino acids. DNA of the CDR3: TGCAGTGCTAGATTTCTGGGGGACCCGCCTAGCTATGGCTACACCTTC. As protein: CSARFLGDPPSYGYTF.

This clonotype was counted many times. The V gene is TRBV18, the J gene TRBJ2-7, with TRBD1 identical over 10 bases. Trimming cost V 5 bases and J 6 bases; bases outside gene matches: 4. The CDR3 has 13 amino acids. CDR1 is KGHSH and CDR2 is LQKENI in the germline V gene. CDR3 sequence reads: CASSADRGREQYF. The CDR3 DNA sequence: TGTGCCAGCTCAGCCGACAGGGGGCGCGAGCAGTACTTC.